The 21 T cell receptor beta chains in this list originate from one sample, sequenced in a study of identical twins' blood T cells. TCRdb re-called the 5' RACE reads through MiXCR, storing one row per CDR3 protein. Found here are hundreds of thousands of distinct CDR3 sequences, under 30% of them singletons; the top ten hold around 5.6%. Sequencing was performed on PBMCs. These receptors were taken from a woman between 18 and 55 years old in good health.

CDR3 protein: CSVEDQEGVGYTF. The CDR3 DNA is TGCAGCGTTGAAGATCAAGAAGGGGTCGGCTACACCTTC. V gene TRBV29-1 combines with J gene TRBJ1-2; D is possibly TRBD1 (5 bases). From germline, CDR1 is SQVTM and CDR2 ANQGSEA. The CDR3 is made up of 13 amino acids. V shed 0 bases and J shed 8 bases, with 13 bases lying between them.

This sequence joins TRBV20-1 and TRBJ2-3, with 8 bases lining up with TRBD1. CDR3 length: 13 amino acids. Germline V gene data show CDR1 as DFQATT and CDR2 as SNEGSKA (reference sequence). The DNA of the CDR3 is TGCAGCCCCCAGGGGGCAGGAACAGATACGCAGTATTTT. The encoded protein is CSPQGAGTDTQYF.

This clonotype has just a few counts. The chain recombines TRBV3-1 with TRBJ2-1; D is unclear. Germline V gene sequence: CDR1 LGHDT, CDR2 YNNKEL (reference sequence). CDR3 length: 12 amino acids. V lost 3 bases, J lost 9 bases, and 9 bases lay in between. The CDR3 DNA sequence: TGTGCCAGCAGCCACACAGCGTTTGAGCAGTTCTTC. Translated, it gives CASSHTAFEQFF.

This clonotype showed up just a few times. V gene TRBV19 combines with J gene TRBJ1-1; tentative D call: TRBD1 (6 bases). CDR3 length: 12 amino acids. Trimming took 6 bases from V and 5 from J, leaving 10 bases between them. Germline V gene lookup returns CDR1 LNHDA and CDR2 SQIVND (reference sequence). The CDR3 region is CASRTGSTEAFF. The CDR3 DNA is TGTGCCAGTAGAACAGGGTCAACTGAAGCTTTCTTT.

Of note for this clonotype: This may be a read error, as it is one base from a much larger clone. The CDR3 reads CSVEDWVHGYTF. CDR3 bases: TGCAGCGTTGAAGATTGGGTCCATGGCTACACCTTC. The V and J genes are TRBV29-1 and TRBJ1-2; no reliable D call. CDR1 SQVTM and CDR2 ANQGSEA come from the germline V gene. This CDR3 spans 12 amino acids. V was pared by 0 bases and J by 6 bases, with 8 bases between.

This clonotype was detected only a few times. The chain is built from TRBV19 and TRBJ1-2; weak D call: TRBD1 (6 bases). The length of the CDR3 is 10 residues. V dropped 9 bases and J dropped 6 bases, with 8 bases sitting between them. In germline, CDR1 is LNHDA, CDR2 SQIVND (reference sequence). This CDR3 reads CASYRDGYTF. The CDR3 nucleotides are TGTGCCAGCTACAGGGATGGCTACACCTTC.

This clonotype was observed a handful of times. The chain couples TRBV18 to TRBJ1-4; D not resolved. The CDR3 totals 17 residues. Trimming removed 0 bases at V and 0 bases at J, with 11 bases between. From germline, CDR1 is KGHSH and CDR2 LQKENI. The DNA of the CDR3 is TGTGCCAGCTCACCACCCTACGGGTCCGCAACTAATGAAAAACTGTTTTTT. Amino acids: CASSPPYGSATNEKLFF.

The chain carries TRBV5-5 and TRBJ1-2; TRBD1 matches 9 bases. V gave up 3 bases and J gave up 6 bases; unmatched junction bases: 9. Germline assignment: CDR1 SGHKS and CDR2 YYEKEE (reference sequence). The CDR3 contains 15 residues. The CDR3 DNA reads TGTGCCAGCAGCTCAGGCGGGACAGGGCGCGATGGCTACACCTTC. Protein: CASSSGGTGRDGYTF.

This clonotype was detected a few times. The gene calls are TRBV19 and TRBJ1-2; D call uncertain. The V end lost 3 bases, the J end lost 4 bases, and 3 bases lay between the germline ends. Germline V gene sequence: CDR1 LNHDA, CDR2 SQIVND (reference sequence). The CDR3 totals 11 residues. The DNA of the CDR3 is TGTGCCAGTAGTATCGGCTATGGCTACACCTTC. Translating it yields CASSIGYGYTF.

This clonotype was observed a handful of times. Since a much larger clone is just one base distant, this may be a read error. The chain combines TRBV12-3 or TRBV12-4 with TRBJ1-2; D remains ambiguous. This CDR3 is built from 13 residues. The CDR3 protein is CAGSLAGPYGYTF. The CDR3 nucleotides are TGTGCCGGCAGTTTAGCTGGTCCCTATGGCTACACCTTC.

In nucleotides, the CDR3 is TGCAGCGTCATTAGCGTGAATAGCTACAATGAGCAGTTCTTC. This encodes CSVISVNSYNEQFF. The genes are TRBV29-1 and TRBJ2-1; a possible D gene is TRBD2 (5 bases). The germline V gene encodes CDR1 SQVTM and CDR2 ANQGSEA. This CDR3 has 14 residues. V was cut by 6 bases and J by 3 bases, with 15 bases left in between.

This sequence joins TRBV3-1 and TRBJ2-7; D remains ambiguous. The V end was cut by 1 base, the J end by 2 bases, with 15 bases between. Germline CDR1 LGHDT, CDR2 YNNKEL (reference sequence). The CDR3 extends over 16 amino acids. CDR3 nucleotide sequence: TGTGCCAGCAGCCAAGGGCGAAAGGGCCCACCCTACGAGCAGTACTTC. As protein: CASSQGRKGPPYEQYF.

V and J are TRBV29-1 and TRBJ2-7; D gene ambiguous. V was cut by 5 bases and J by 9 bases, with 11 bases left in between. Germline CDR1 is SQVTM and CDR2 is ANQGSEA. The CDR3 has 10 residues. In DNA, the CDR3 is TGCAGCGTTCTGACATCCGTGCAGTACTTC. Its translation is CSVLTSVQYF.

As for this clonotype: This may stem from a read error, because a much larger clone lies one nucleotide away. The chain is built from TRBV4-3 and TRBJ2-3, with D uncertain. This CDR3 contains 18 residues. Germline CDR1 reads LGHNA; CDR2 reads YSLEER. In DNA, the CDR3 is TGCGCCAGCGGCCATACATTAGACTCAATCCCATCCACAGATACGCAGTATTTT. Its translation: CASGHTLDSIPSTDTQYF.

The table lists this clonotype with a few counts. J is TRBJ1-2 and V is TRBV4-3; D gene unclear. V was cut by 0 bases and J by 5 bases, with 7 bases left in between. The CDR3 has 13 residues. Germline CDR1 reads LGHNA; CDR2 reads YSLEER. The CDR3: CASSQEAHYGYTF. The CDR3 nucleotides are TGCGCCAGCAGCCAAGAGGCACATTATGGCTACACCTTC.

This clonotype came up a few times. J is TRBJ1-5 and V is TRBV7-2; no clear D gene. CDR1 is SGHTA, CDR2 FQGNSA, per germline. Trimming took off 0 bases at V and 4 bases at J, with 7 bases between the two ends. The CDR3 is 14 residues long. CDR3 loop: CASSLAGMNQPQHF. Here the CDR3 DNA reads TGTGCCAGCAGCTTAGCAGGGATGAATCAGCCCCAGCATTTT. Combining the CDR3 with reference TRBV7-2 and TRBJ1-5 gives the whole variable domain GAGVSQSPSNKVTEKGKDVELRCDPISGHTALYWYRQSLGQGLEFLIYFQGNSAPDKSGLPSDRFSAERTGGSVSTLTIQRTQQEDSAVYLCASSLAGMNQPQHFGDGTRLSIL.

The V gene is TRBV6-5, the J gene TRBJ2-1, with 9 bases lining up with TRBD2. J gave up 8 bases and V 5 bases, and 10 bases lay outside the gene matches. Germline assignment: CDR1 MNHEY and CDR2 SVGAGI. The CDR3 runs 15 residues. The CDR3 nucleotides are TGTGCCAGCAGTAGCCTGAGCGGGGGGAATCATGAGCAGTTCTTC. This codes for CASSSLSGGNHEQFF.

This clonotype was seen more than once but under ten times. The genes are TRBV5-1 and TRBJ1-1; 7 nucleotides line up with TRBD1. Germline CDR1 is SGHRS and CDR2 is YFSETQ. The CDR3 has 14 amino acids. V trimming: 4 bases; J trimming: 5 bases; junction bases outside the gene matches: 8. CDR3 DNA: TGCGCCAGCAGCATCACAGGGGTTGGGACTGAAGCTTTCTTT. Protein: CASSITGVGTEAFF. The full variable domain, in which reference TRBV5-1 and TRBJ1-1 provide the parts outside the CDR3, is KAGVTQTPRYLIKTRGQQVTLSCSPISGHRSVSWYQQTPGQGLQFLFEYFSETQRNKGNFPGRFSGRQFSNSRSEMNVSTLELGDSALYLCASSITGVGTEAFFGQGTRLTVV.

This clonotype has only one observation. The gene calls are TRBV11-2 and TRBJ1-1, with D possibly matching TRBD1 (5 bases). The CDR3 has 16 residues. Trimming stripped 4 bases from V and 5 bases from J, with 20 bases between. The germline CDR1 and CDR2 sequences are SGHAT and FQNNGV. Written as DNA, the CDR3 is TGTGCCAGCAGCTCCCCTCCAGGGTTTTGGCGTACTGAAGCTTTCTTT. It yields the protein CASSSPPGFWRTEAFF.

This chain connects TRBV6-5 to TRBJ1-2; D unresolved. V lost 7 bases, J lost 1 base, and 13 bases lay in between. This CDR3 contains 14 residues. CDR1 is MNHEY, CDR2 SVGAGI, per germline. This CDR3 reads CASKWGVDNYGYTF. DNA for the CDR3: TGTGCCAGCAAGTGGGGTGTTGATAACTATGGCTACACCTTC.

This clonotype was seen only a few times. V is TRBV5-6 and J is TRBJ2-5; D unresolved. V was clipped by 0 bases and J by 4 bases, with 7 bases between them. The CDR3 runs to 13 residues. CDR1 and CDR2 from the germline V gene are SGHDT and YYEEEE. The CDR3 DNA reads TGTGCCAGCAGCTTGGGGTTGCCAGAGACCCAGTACTTC. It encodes CASSLGLPETQYF.